The entry below gives a single T cell receptor (beta chain) sequence along with its context. Its matching antigen is unknown. Reverse transcription used about 0.45 to 1 ug RNA and random hexamers. One entry per CDR3 protein results from TCRdb running MiXCR on the immunoSEQ multiplex PCR reads. The sample has under 200,000 distinct CDR3 sequences; under 95% are singletons. This sample is drawn from a study of CD8 T cells in Susac syndrome. Notes on the study in general: The authors acknowledged that their TCR sequencing and HLA analysis involved a relatively small number of individuals.

Trimming stripped 3 bases from V and 10 bases from J, with 18 bases between. This CDR3 has 14 residues. The V gene's germline CDR1 is MNHNS and CDR2 SASEGT. Sequenced input: CD4+ T cells from PBMCs. This chain joins TRBV6-1 and TRBJ2-5; D unresolved. This clonotype was sampled from a human donor in good health. In nucleotides, the CDR3 is TGTGCCAGCAGTGAGCGAGGCCGCCGTGATATCCAGTACTTC. Translating it yields CASSERGRRDIQYF.